These 21 T cell receptor beta chains came from one sample sequenced in a study of cytomegalovirus exposure and HLA in healthy donors. Sequencing used immunoSEQ multiplex PCR; TCRdb keeps in-frame clones, though not all of them. The sample consists of about 260,000 clones, 90% of them appearing once. The specimen was PBMCs. Source of these receptors: a woman in her thirties in good health and CMV-seronegative.

The chain carries TRBV9 and TRBJ1-1; 8 nucleotides align to TRBD1. Germline lookup yields CDR1 SGDLS and CDR2 YYNGEE. V lost 5 bases, J lost 1 base, and 7 bases stayed unmatched. The CDR3 runs 15 residues. The CDR3: CASRQTGAPNTEAFF. In DNA, the CDR3 is TGTGCCAGCAGACAGACAGGGGCCCCGAACACTGAAGCTTTCTTT.

This rearrangement joins TRBV29-1 to TRBJ2-5, with unresolved D. The length of the CDR3 is 11 residues. Germline assignment: CDR1 SQVTM and CDR2 ANQGSEA. The V end was cut by 0 bases, the J end by 2 bases, with 1 base between. CDR3 residues: CSVEDQETQYF. The DNA of the CDR3 is TGCAGCGTTGAAGATCAAGAGACCCAGTACTTC.

This clone was seen more than once but under ten times. The identical CDR3 is also encoded by other nucleotide sequences in the sample. CDR3 residues: CASSSNYGYTF. The DNA for the CDR3 is TGTGCCAGCTCATCAAACTATGGCTACACCTTC. The chain employs TRBV28 and TRBJ1-2, with D hard to call. The V end was cut by 8 bases, the J end by 2 bases, with 6 bases between. The length of the CDR3 is 11 residues. Germline loops: CDR1 MDHEN, CDR2 SYDVKM.

This sequence joins TRBV27 and TRBJ2-7; TRBD2 matches at 8 bases. Germline CDR1 reads MNHEY; CDR2 reads SMNVEV (reference sequence). The CDR3 covers 15 residues. V was clipped by 5 bases and J by 2 bases; unmatched bases: 8. CDR3 DNA: TGTGCCAGCAGTCATAGCGGGGTAGGGGCCTACGAGCAGTACTTC. It is translated as CASSHSGVGAYEQYF.

J is TRBJ2-5 and V is TRBV7-2; D possibly corresponds to TRBD2 (6 bases). This CDR3 region has 14 residues. CDR1 is SGHTA, CDR2 FQGNSA, per germline. Trimming stripped 7 bases from V and 4 bases from J, with 16 bases between. The CDR3 spells CASNKGGPGETQYF. The CDR3 bases are TGTGCCAGCAACAAAGGAGGGCCGGGAGAGACCCAGTACTTC.

This chain uses TRBV7-2 with TRBJ2-6; no firm D call. The germline CDR1 and CDR2 sequences are SGHTA and FQGNSA. This CDR3 region has 15 residues. V shed 4 bases and J shed 2 bases, with 9 bases lying between them. The CDR3 DNA reads TGTGCCAGCAGCTCGCAGTGGACTGGGGCCAACGTCCTGACTTTC. Encoded protein: CASSSQWTGANVLTF.

The genes are TRBV15 and TRBJ2-5; 10 nucleotides align to TRBD1. This CDR3 is built from 14 residues. Trimming took 4 bases from V and 5 from J; bases not matched to a gene: 4. From germline, CDR1 is LNHNV and CDR2 YYDKDF (reference sequence). CDR3 protein: CATSTDRGLETQYF. The CDR3 coding sequence is TGTGCCACCAGCACAGACAGGGGGCTTGAGACCCAGTACTTC.

The genes are TRBV29-1 and TRBJ1-2; maybe TRBD1 (5 bases). CDR1 SQVTM and CDR2 ANQGSEA come from the germline V gene. The CDR3 has 14 residues. V was shortened by 4 bases and J by 0 bases, with 12 bases between the two germline ends. The CDR3 reads CSVGGQVANYGYTF. CDR3 DNA: TGCAGCGTTGGGGGCCAGGTAGCTAACTATGGCTACACCTTC.

CDR3 residues: CATTLAGATDTQYF. CDR3 nucleotides: TGTGCCACCACGCTAGCGGGAGCTACAGATACGCAGTATTTT. The chain couples TRBV15 to TRBJ2-3, with TRBD2 matching over 10 bases. CDR1 is LNHNV and CDR2 is YYDKDF in the germline V gene (reference sequence). The CDR3 sequence is 14 residues long. V was pared by 7 bases and J by 3 bases, with 4 bases of the junction left unmatched. Using reference TRBV15 and TRBJ2-3 for the parts outside the CDR3, the full variable domain is DAMVIQNPRYQVTQFGKPVTLSCSQTLNHNVMYWYQQKSSQAPKLLFHYYDKDFNNEADTPDNFQSRRPNTSFCFLDIRSPGLGDTAMYLCATTLAGATDTQYFGPGTRLTVL.

This sequence joins TRBV19 and TRBJ2-2, with TRBD1 identical over 10 bases. Unmatched junction bases numbered 6, after V lost 8 bases and J lost 6 bases. This CDR3 region has 14 residues. Germline V CDR1 and CDR2: LNHDA, SQIVND (reference sequence). Written as DNA, the CDR3 is TGTGCCAGTCAGACAGGGGGCTTCGCCGGGGAGCTGTTTTTT. It translates to CASQTGGFAGELFF.

This clone came up a few times. The CDR3 here is CASSDEVVRTGELFF. In DNA, the CDR3 is TGCGCCAGCAGTGATGAGGTAGTGCGGACCGGGGAGCTGTTTTTT. The rearrangement links TRBV10-2 to TRBJ2-2; no reliable D call. In germline, CDR1 is WSHSY, CDR2 SAAADI. Trimming cost V 3 bases and J 5 bases, with 13 bases left between them. This CDR3 region has 15 residues.

The chain couples TRBV4-1 to TRBJ2-3; 8 nucleotides align to TRBD1. Germline CDR1 is MGHRA and CDR2 is YSYEKL. The CDR3 covers 14 residues. Germline trimming cut 7 bases from V and 0 bases from J; bases unmatched to any gene: 3. The CDR3 DNA follows: TGCGCCAGCACAGGGGGCACCAGCACAGATACGCAGTATTTT. Encoded protein: CASTGGTSTDTQYF.

The chain has TRBV28 and TRBJ2-7; weak D call: TRBD1 (6 bases). Germline loops: CDR1 MDHEN, CDR2 SYDVKM. Trimming took off 6 bases at V and 5 bases at J, with 11 bases between the two ends. This CDR3 region has 12 residues. As DNA, the CDR3 is TGTGCCAGCAGCCTCACAGGGAACGAGCAGTACTTC. Residues: CASSLTGNEQYF.

The genes are TRBV7-3 and TRBJ2-3; 14 nucleotides match TRBD2. V shed 1 base and J 2 bases; nucleotides not matched to a gene: 2. The CDR3 spans 17 residues. CDR1 is SGHTA, CDR2 FQGTGA, per germline. In nucleotides, the CDR3 is TGTGCCAGCAGCTTAAAGACTAGCGGGAGGGCCACAGATACGCAGTATTTT. Residues: CASSLKTSGRATDTQYF.

The J gene is TRBJ2-7, the V gene TRBV11-2; D call uncertain. V was trimmed by 6 bases and J by 7 bases, leaving 16 bases between them. CDR3 size: 13 residues. Germline V gene data show CDR1 as SGHAT and CDR2 as FQNNGV. The CDR3 coding sequence is TGTGCCAGCAGTTTCCCGAACTCTGAGGAGCAGTACTTC. This translates into CASSFPNSEEQYF. The entire variable domain, with the rest obtained from reference TRBV11-2 and TRBJ2-7, is as follows: EAGVAQSPRYKIIEKRQSVAFWCNPISGHATLYWYQQILGQGPKLLIQFQNNGVVDDSQLPKDRFSAERLKGVDSTLKIQPAKLEDSAVYLCASSFPNSEEQYFGPGTRLTVT.

The chain carries TRBV19 and TRBJ2-6; D not certain. This CDR3 region has 14 residues. Germline CDR1 LNHDA, CDR2 SQIVND (reference sequence). The V gene lost 6 bases and the J gene lost 0 bases, with 6 bases spanning the gap. For the CDR3, the DNA is TGTGCCAGTAGCCCAGTCTCTGGGGCCAACGTCCTGACTTTC. This gives the protein CASSPVSGANVLTF.

Turning to this clone: The junction shows a germline mismatch at one end, possibly a read error. This chain uses TRBV27 with TRBJ2-7; D unclear. Per germline, CDR1 MNHEY and CDR2 SMNVEV (reference sequence). The CDR3 is 8 residues long. CDR3 DNA: TGTGCCAGTCCCACGGGTGTCTTC. Translated: CASPTGVF.

The V and J genes are TRBV2 and TRBJ2-6; 8 bases align to TRBD1. The CDR3 has 19 amino acids. The germline CDR1 and CDR2 sequences are SNHLY and FYNNEI. V gave up 1 base and J gave up 4 bases; unmatched junction bases: 12. CDR3 bases: TGTGCCAGCAGTGAAGGTTTGGGGCAGGGGGCACGGGGGGCCAACGTCCTGACTTTC. This translates into CASSEGLGQGARGANVLTF.

The rearrangement links TRBV6-1 to TRBJ2-7; D not certain. CDR3 length: 13 amino acids. Germline V lookup: CDR1 MNHNS, CDR2 SASEGT. Trimming shortened V by 10 bases and J by 3 bases, and 16 bases separated the two germline ends. CDR3 coding DNA: TGTGCCACCGAAACGGCAGCATTCTACGAGCAGTACTTC. It encodes CATETAAFYEQYF.

The gene calls are TRBV30 and TRBJ2-3; D gene unclear. V shed 5 bases and J shed 1 base, with 7 bases lying between them. The CDR3 has 12 residues. Looked up from germline, CDR1 is GTSNPN and CDR2 is SVGIG (reference sequence). The CDR3, as DNA: TGTGCCTGGGAGAAGGGCACAGATACGCAGTATTTT. Amino acids: CAWEKGTDTQYF.

This clone came up once. This chain links TRBV2 with TRBJ2-3, with a tentative D call TRBD2 (6 bases). V lost 6 bases to trimming and J lost 4 bases, with 8 bases between them. Germline V gives CDR1 SNHLY, CDR2 FYNNEI. This CDR3 contains 12 residues. The CDR3 nucleotides are TGTGCCAGCAGACGGGAGTCAGATACGCAGTATTTT. It is translated as CASRRESDTQYF.